The 5 T cell receptor beta chains below were found in one sample sequenced in a study of regulatory T cells in long-lasting Graves disease. Time point indicated: persistent/refractory GD, antithyroid drugs over 5 years with positive TRAb. PBMC-extracted RNA yielded the TCR library. Building the TCR beta libraries relied on iRepertoire HTBI primers, and CDR3 regions underwent Arm-PCR. TCRdb re-derived calls from the multiplex PCR reads in MiXCR, one entry per CDR3 protein. The sample consists of roughly 490,000 distinct CDR3 sequences, around a fifth of them appearing once. The source was peripheral blood mononuclear cells (PBMCs), collected when the disease was refractory, from a patient treated with antithyroid drugs. These TCRs come from a female donor with Graves disease.

This clonotype has at least ten counts. V and J are TRBV12-3 or TRBV12-4 and TRBJ1-2; tentatively, D is TRBD1 (5 bases). This CDR3 is 12 amino acids long. V was shortened by 3 bases and J by 7 bases, with 9 bases between the two germline ends. CDR3 region: CASSFEGFGYTF. The CDR3 nucleotides read TGTGCCAGCAGTTTTGAGGGGTTTGGCTACACCTTC.

The chain is built from TRBV18 and TRBJ1-2, with a possible D match to TRBD1 (5 bases). This CDR3 contains 15 residues. V lost 3 bases and J 8 bases, leaving 19 bases between the germline ends. Germline V gene lookup returns CDR1 KGHSH and CDR2 LQKENI. The CDR3 region has the DNA TGTGCCAGCTCACCCGAAGCAGGGCTCGAGGCGGGCTACACCTTC. As protein: CASSPEAGLEAGYTF.

The chain employs TRBV6-5 and TRBJ2-7; D uncertain. Germline loops: CDR1 MNHEY, CDR2 SVGAGI. This CDR3 is built from 14 residues. The V gene lost 3 bases and the J gene lost 4 bases, with 13 bases spanning the gap. CDR3 sequence: CASSYSEDGYEQYF. The CDR3 nucleotides read TGTGCCAGCAGTTATAGTGAGGATGGGTACGAGCAGTACTTC.

This clonotype was seen many times. The J gene is TRBJ1-5, the V gene TRBV28, with 7 bases fitting TRBD1. J was trimmed by 5 bases and V by 4 bases; bases with no gene match: 8. Germline CDR1 MDHEN, CDR2 SYDVKM. The CDR3 sequence is 15 residues long. The CDR3 sequence is CASSCPGQSYQPQHF. The CDR3 DNA reads TGTGCCAGCAGTTGCCCGGGACAGAGTTATCAGCCCCAGCATTTT.

This clonotype was found a few times. The chain combines TRBV28 with TRBJ2-7; D uncertain. Between the trimmed V and J ends, which lost 0 bases and 0 bases, there was a span of 9 bases. Germline V gene lookup returns CDR1 MDHEN and CDR2 SYDVKM. The CDR3 is 15 amino acids. The CDR3 coding sequence is TGTGCCAGCAGTTTATGGGGAATGGGCTCCTACGAGCAGTACTTC. This sequence encodes CASSLWGMGSYEQYF.